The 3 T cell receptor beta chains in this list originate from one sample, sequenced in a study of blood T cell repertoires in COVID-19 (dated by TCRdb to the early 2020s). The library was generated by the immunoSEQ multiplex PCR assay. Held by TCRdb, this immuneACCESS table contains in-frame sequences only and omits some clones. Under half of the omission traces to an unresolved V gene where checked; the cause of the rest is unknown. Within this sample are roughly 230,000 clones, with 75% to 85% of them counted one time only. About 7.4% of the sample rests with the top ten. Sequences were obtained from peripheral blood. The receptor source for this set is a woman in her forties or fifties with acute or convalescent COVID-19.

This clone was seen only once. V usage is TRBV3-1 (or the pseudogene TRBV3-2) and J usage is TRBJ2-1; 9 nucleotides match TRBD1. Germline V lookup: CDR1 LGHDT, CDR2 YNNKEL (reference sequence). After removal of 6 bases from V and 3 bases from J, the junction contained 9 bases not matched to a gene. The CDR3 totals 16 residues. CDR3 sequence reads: CASRGPGTGNYNEQFF. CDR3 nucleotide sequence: TGTGCCAGCAGAGGGCCCGGGACAGGGAACTACAATGAGCAGTTCTTC.

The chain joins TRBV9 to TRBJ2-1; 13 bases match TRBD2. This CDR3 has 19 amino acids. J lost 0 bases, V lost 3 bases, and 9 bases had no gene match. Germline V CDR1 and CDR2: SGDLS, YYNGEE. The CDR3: CASSAPPGLAGFSYNEQFF. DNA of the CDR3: TGTGCCAGCAGCGCCCCCCCGGGACTAGCGGGATTCTCCTACAATGAGCAGTTCTTC.

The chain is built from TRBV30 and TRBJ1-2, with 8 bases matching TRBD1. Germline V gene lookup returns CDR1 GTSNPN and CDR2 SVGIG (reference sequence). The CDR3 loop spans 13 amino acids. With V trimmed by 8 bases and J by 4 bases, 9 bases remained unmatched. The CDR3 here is CARTGSLGYGYTF. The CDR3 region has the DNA TGTGCCCGGACAGGGTCTTTAGGCTATGGCTACACCTTC.